Below, 32 T cell receptor beta chains from the same sample are listed, as sequenced in a study of cytomegalovirus exposure and HLA in healthy donors. PCR amplification relied on 60 Vbeta primers (plus 13 Jbeta primers). Data came from immunoSEQ multiplex PCR; TCRdb stores just in-frame clones and leaves some out. The sample contains around 130,000 clones, 60% to 85% of which appear only once. Sequencing was carried out using PBMCs. All receptors come from a woman younger than 35 in good health and CMV-seronegative.

The rearrangement joins TRBV5-6 to TRBJ2-5; 11 bases fit TRBD2. CDR1 SGHDT and CDR2 YYEEEE come from the germline V gene. The CDR3 runs 16 residues. The V gene end was trimmed by 2 bases and the J gene end by 1 base; junction bases not matched to a gene: 4. CDR3 DNA sequence: TGTGCCAGCAGCTTACCGGGACTAGCGGCCCAAGAGACCCAGTACTTC. It encodes CASSLPGLAAQETQYF.

The chain has TRBV15 and TRBJ2-1, with D perhaps TRBD2 (6 bases). The germline CDR1 and CDR2 sequences are LNHNV and YYDKDF (reference sequence). V shed 0 bases and J shed 8 bases, with 17 bases lying between them. The CDR3 is made up of 16 amino acids. The CDR3 spells CATSRERDGDIYEQFF. Written as DNA, the CDR3 is TGTGCCACCAGCAGAGAGCGGGACGGGGATATCTATGAGCAGTTCTTC.

The J gene is TRBJ2-2, the V gene TRBV19; a possible D gene is TRBD1 (6 bases). Germline loops: CDR1 LNHDA, CDR2 SQIVND (reference sequence). V lost 4 bases to trimming and J lost 3 bases, with 9 bases between them. The CDR3 totals 14 residues. The CDR3 region has the DNA TGTGCCAGTAGTACCTACAGGGACACCGGGGAGCTGTTTTTT. Translated, it gives CASSTYRDTGELFF.

The chain uses TRBV7-8 and TRBJ2-3, with unresolved D. Trimming left V 7 bases short and J 5 bases short, with 7 bases between. Germline values: CDR1 SGHVS, CDR2 FQNEAQ. The CDR3 contains 11 residues. The CDR3 loop is CASTPLDTQYF. CDR3 bases: TGTGCCAGCACCCCCCTAGATACGCAGTATTTT.

The chain employs TRBV4-2 and TRBJ1-2; D is possibly TRBD1 (6 bases). The germline CDR1 and CDR2 sequences are LGHNA and YNFKEQ. The ends were cut back, 0 bases at V and 5 bases at J, with 25 bases in the middle. There are 19 residues in the CDR3. The CDR3: CASSQDRRTVEIPEYGYTF. The CDR3 region has the DNA TGTGCCAGCAGCCAAGATAGGAGGACAGTAGAAATTCCGGAATATGGCTACACCTTC.

This chain uses TRBV5-1 with TRBJ2-3; tentative D call: TRBD2 (5 bases). The CDR3 extends over 14 amino acids. Trimming stripped 1 base from V and 5 bases from J, with 11 bases between. The V gene's germline CDR1 is SGHRS and CDR2 YFSETQ. As DNA, the CDR3 is TGCGCCAGCAGCTTGTTGTCCGGGATAGATACGCAGTATTTT. Amino acids: CASSLLSGIDTQYF.

This clone was found a few times. The V gene is TRBV7-6, the J gene TRBJ1-1; D gene ambiguous. Germline V gene lookup returns CDR1 SGHVS and CDR2 FNYEAQ. The CDR3 length is 14 residues. V dropped 1 base and J dropped 7 bases, with 13 bases sitting between them. Written as DNA, the CDR3 is TGTGCCAGCAGCTTAGTCCGAGATGAGAGTGAAGCTTTCTTT. This encodes CASSLVRDESEAFF.

The chain is built from TRBV5-4 and TRBJ1-3, with 9 bases aligning to TRBD1. The V gene end was trimmed by 1 base and the J gene end by 8 bases; junction bases not matched to a gene: 1. This CDR3 has 13 residues. The germline CDR1 and CDR2 sequences are SGHNT and YYREEE (reference sequence). CDR3 sequence reads: CASSLTGGDTIYF. CDR3 nucleotide sequence: TGTGCCAGCAGCTTGACAGGGGGCGACACCATATATTTT.

The rearrangement uses TRBV6-4 and TRBJ1-5, with TRBD1 matching over 9 bases. The CDR3 spans 15 residues. The V and J ends lost 6 bases and 4 bases, in that order; junction bases with no gene match: 7. Germline V gene data show CDR1 as MRHNA and CDR2 as SNTAGT. Here the CDR3 reads CASRVRDRDNQPQHF. CDR3 nucleotides: TGTGCCAGCAGGGTCCGGGACAGGGATAATCAGCCCCAGCATTTT.

The chain joins TRBV7-9 to TRBJ1-1; possibly TRBD1 for D (6 bases). Germline loops: CDR1 SEHNR, CDR2 FQNEAQ (reference sequence). Trimming pared 5 bases from V and 8 bases from J, leaving 21 bases between. This CDR3 is 15 amino acids long. Here the CDR3 reads CASSPTGAGQGEAFF. The DNA of the CDR3 is TGTGCCAGCAGCCCAACCGGTGCGGGCCAGGGGGAAGCTTTCTTT.

This chain joins TRBV5-6 and TRBJ2-5; a possible D gene is TRBD2 (6 bases). V dropped 5 bases and J dropped 5 bases, with 16 bases sitting between them. This CDR3 has 14 residues. Germline values: CDR1 SGHDT, CDR2 YYEEEE. The CDR3 sequence is CASRRDLKGETQYF. CDR3 bases: TGTGCCAGCAGGCGGGACCTTAAAGGGGAGACCCAGTACTTC.

This clone appeared a few times. The chain employs TRBV19 and TRBJ2-7, with D unresolved. The germline CDR1 and CDR2 sequences are LNHDA and SQIVND (reference sequence). V was cut by 0 bases and J by 5 bases, with 8 bases left in between. This CDR3 has 13 amino acids. In DNA, the CDR3 is TGTGCCAGTAGTATAGACAGGCAGGACGAGCAGTACTTC. This sequence encodes CASSIDRQDEQYF.

The rearrangement uses TRBV4-1 and TRBJ1-5; 7 bases line up with TRBD1. CDR3 length: 15 residues. The V segment lost 0 bases and the J segment 6 bases; nucleotides outside the gene matches: 5. CDR1 and CDR2 from the germline V gene are MGHRA and YSYEKL. The CDR3 spells CASSQDEGASQPQHF. The CDR3 DNA reads TGCGCCAGCAGCCAAGATGAGGGGGCGAGTCAGCCCCAGCATTTT.

This chain joins TRBV4-2 and TRBJ1-5; 9 bases align to TRBD1. Germline lookup yields CDR1 LGHNA and CDR2 YNFKEQ. The CDR3 spans 16 residues. V lost 8 bases and J lost 7; bases outside the gene matches: 15. The CDR3 spells CASSRGGQGTGQPQHF. CDR3 DNA sequence: TGTGCCAGCTCACGGGGGGGACAGGGTACGGGGCAGCCCCAGCATTTT.

The chain uses TRBV6-5 and TRBJ1-1; D possibly corresponds to TRBD1 (6 bases). Trimming left V 6 bases short and J 3 bases short, with 11 bases between. The CDR3 length is 13 residues. Germline assignment: CDR1 MNHEY and CDR2 SVGAGI. The CDR3 loop reads CASRRGRDTEAFF. DNA for the CDR3: TGTGCCAGCAGGAGGGGGAGGGACACTGAAGCTTTCTTT.

This clone has just a few counts. V gene TRBV30 combines with J gene TRBJ2-3; tentatively, D is TRBD2 (7 bases). Trimming shortened V by 5 bases and J by 4 bases, and 10 bases separated the two germline ends. This CDR3 region has 12 residues. Germline CDR1 GTSNPN, CDR2 SVGIG (reference sequence). The CDR3 loop is CAWGRGADTQYF. Here the CDR3 DNA reads TGTGCCTGGGGGAGGGGGGCAGATACGCAGTATTTT. Full variable domain (missing parts from reference TRBV30 and TRBJ2-3): SQTIHQWPATLVQPVGSPLSLECTVEGTSNPNLYWYRQAAGRGLQLLFYSVGIGQISSEVPQNLSASRPQDRQFILSSKKLLLSDSGFYLCAWGRGADTQYFGPGTRLTVL.

The chain carries TRBV14 and TRBJ2-3; D is possibly TRBD1 (5 bases). From germline, CDR1 is SGHDN and CDR2 FVKESK. The CDR3 extends over 14 amino acids. Trimming pared 6 bases from V and 6 bases from J, leaving 16 bases between. DNA of the CDR3: TGTGCCAGCAGTTTCAATTTAAAGGGGGATACGCAGTATTTT. Encoded protein: CASSFNLKGDTQYF. Looking up the rest from reference TRBV14 and TRBJ2-3 gives the full variable domain: EAGVTQFPSHSVIEKGQTVTLRCDPISGHDNLYWYRRVMGKEIKFLLHFVKESKQDESGMPNNRFLAERTGGTYSTLKVQPAELEDSGVYFCASSFNLKGDTQYFGPGTRLTVL.

The chain carries TRBV6-5 and TRBJ2-7; D not certain. Trimming removed 9 bases at V and 2 bases at J, with 14 bases between. Germline lookup yields CDR1 MNHEY and CDR2 SVGAGI. The CDR3 length is 13 residues. The CDR3 loop is CASQYASTYEQYF. The CDR3 nucleotides read TGTGCCAGTCAATACGCCTCTACCTACGAGCAGTACTTC.

The genes are TRBV5-6 and TRBJ1-2; maybe TRBD1 (5 bases). The ends were cut back, 2 bases at V and 10 bases at J, with 18 bases in the middle. In germline, CDR1 is SGHDT, CDR2 YYEEEE. There are 14 residues in the CDR3. Written as DNA, the CDR3 is TGTGCCAGCAGCTTTTCCGGTAGGGGTTACGACTACACCTTC. It translates to CASSFSGRGYDYTF.

This chain connects TRBV7-2 to TRBJ2-7, with 9 positions matching TRBD2. The CDR3 is 15 amino acids. Germline V CDR1 and CDR2: SGHTA, FQGNSA. Germline trimming cut 3 bases from V and 3 bases from J; bases unmatched to any gene: 6. The CDR3 coding sequence is TGTGCCAGCAGCTTCCAACTAGCGGGCGGCTACGAGCAGTACTTC. Protein product: CASSFQLAGGYEQYF.

The rearrangement joins TRBV11-2 to TRBJ1-6; tentative D call: TRBD1 (5 bases). Trimming stripped 6 bases from V and 10 bases from J, with 19 bases between. The CDR3 spans 15 residues. Germline V gives CDR1 SGHAT, CDR2 FQNNGV. The CDR3, as DNA: TGTGCCAGCAGTCCCACCGTCGACGGGGGATCACCCCTCCACTTT. It codes for CASSPTVDGGSPLHF.

V is TRBV19 and J is TRBJ2-7; D is perhaps TRBD1 (6 bases). The V gene's germline CDR1 is LNHDA and CDR2 SQIVND (reference sequence). The CDR3 extends over 14 amino acids. Trimming removed 5 bases at V and 2 bases at J, with 13 bases between. CDR3 DNA sequence: TGTGCCAGTAGTCCCTCCAAGGGGGCCTACGAGCAGTACTTC. Translation: CASSPSKGAYEQYF.

V is TRBV10-1 and J is TRBJ2-5, with 10 bases fitting TRBD1. Looked up from germline, CDR1 is WNHNN and CDR2 is SYGVQD (reference sequence). The ends lost 6 bases at V and 4 bases at J; junction bases unmatched: 8. The CDR3 is 15 residues long. The CDR3 coding sequence is TGCGCCAGCAGGAGCGGGACAGGGGAGACAGAGACCCAGTACTTC. The encoded protein is CASRSGTGETETQYF.

V and J are TRBV5-1 and TRBJ1-1, with D perhaps matching TRBD1 (6 bases). The V gene's germline CDR1 is SGHRS and CDR2 YFSETQ. This CDR3 region has 14 residues. V was pared by 2 bases and J by 5 bases, with 13 bases between. This CDR3 reads CASSFQTGSTEAFF. The CDR3 DNA follows: TGCGCCAGCAGCTTCCAAACAGGGTCAACTGAAGCTTTCTTT. Together with reference TRBV5-1 and TRBJ1-1, the CDR3 gives the full variable domain: KAGVTQTPRYLIKTRGQQVTLSCSPISGHRSVSWYQQTPGQGLQFLFEYFSETQRNKGNFPGRFSGRQFSNSRSEMNVSTLELGDSALYLCASSFQTGSTEAFFGQGTRLTVV.

The chain uses TRBV5-6 and TRBJ2-7; TRBD2 might be the D (5 bases). In germline, CDR1 is SGHDT, CDR2 YYEEEE. The CDR3 is 14 residues long. Trimming removed 4 bases at V and 1 base at J, with 12 bases between. The CDR3 protein is CASSKSGSSYEQYF. DNA of the CDR3: TGTGCCAGCAGCAAGAGCGGAAGTTCCTACGAGCAGTACTTC.

The chain couples TRBV4-1 to TRBJ2-7; TRBD1 is a possible D gene (6 bases). The CDR3 runs to 15 residues. CDR1 and CDR2 from the germline V gene are MGHRA and YSYEKL. V dropped 2 bases and J dropped 2 bases, with 13 bases sitting between them. The CDR3 region has the DNA TGCGCCAGCAGCCAATTATCTGGGGACACCTACGAGCAGTACTTC. Its protein is CASSQLSGDTYEQYF.

The J gene is TRBJ1-2, the V gene TRBV5-1, with D perhaps matching TRBD1 (5 bases). V gave up 4 bases and J gave up 3 bases, with 13 bases separating them. The CDR3 is made up of 14 amino acids. Germline CDR1 is SGHRS and CDR2 is YFSETQ. CDR3 residues: CASSAPGQDYGYTF. DNA of the CDR3: TGCGCCAGCAGCGCCCCAGGGCAGGACTATGGCTACACCTTC.

The V call is TRBV6-1, the J call TRBJ2-3, with D possibly matching TRBD2 (7 bases). V dropped 1 base and J dropped 4 bases, with 15 bases sitting between them. The germline V gene has CDR1 MNHNS and CDR2 SASEGT. The CDR3 consists of 16 residues. CDR3 amino acids: CASSEVWEGDPDTQYF. CDR3 coding DNA: TGTGCCAGCAGTGAAGTGTGGGAGGGGGATCCAGATACGCAGTATTTT.

The CDR3 region has the DNA TGTGCCAGCAGTTCTGGACTAGACAGCAATGAGCAGTTCTTC. Translation: CASSSGLDSNEQFF. The J gene is TRBJ2-1, the V gene TRBV27; 7 positions agree with TRBD2. The germline gives CDR1 MNHEY, CDR2 SMNVEV (reference sequence). The CDR3 consists of 14 residues. Losses at the gene ends were 4 bases for V and 6 bases for J; bases not matched to a gene: 6.

The chain links TRBV11-2 to TRBJ2-1; D not certain. CDR1 is SGHAT, CDR2 FQNNGV, per germline. V lost 2 bases and J 2 bases, leaving 7 bases between the germline ends. CDR3 length equals 14 residues. This CDR3 reads CASSLFRAYNEQFF. As DNA, the CDR3 is TGTGCCAGCAGCTTATTCCGGGCCTACAATGAGCAGTTCTTC.

This clone has a handful of counts. This rearrangement joins TRBV29-1 to TRBJ1-1; D possibly corresponds to TRBD1 (5 bases). CDR3 length equals 12 residues. With 7 bases removed from V and 2 bases from J, the gap between germline ends came to 11 bases. Germline V gene data show CDR1 as SQVTM and CDR2 as ANQGSEA. As DNA, the CDR3 is TGCAGCGGCCGGGACTCTAACACTGAAGCTTTCTTT. It specifies CSGRDSNTEAFF.

CDR3 region: CASSFWGTSGSPREYF. CDR3 nucleotide sequence: TGTGCCAGCAGTTTTTGGGGGACTAGCGGGAGTCCGAGGGAGTACTTC. The gene calls are TRBV27 and TRBJ2-7; 14 bases fit TRBD2. In germline, CDR1 is MNHEY, CDR2 SMNVEV (reference sequence). CDR3 length: 16 residues. J gave up 11 bases and V 3 bases, and 12 bases lay outside the gene matches.